Listed here are 7 T cell receptor beta chains from one sample, sequenced in a study of radiation and T cells in renal cell carcinoma. Time point: blood 2 weeks post-SBRT. Treatment indicated: 15 Gy SBRT to primary tumor, nephrectomy 4 weeks later. TCRdb keeps only in-frame clones here, not all; method: immunoSEQ multiplex PCR. The sample holds 120,000 or so clones, 81% seen once. The specimen comprised blood, sampled from a patient whose treatment included radiotherapy and nephrectomy. Every receptor here comes from a man aged 50 or older with renal cell carcinoma.

The chain has TRBV4-1 and TRBJ2-7; D is uncertain. V lost 3 bases and J lost 3, with 18 bases in between. The length of the CDR3 is 16 residues. Germline loops: CDR1 MGHRA, CDR2 YSYEKL. CDR3 protein: CASSHPGRRANYEQYF. CDR3 nucleotides: TGCGCCAGCAGCCACCCAGGACGGAGAGCTAACTACGAGCAGTACTTC.

The chain joins TRBV6-6 to TRBJ1-1; a possible D gene is TRBD1 (6 bases). CDR1 is MNHNY and CDR2 is SVGAGI in the germline V gene (reference sequence). V lost 1 base to trimming and J lost 4 bases, with 16 bases between them. The CDR3 spans 16 residues. The CDR3 DNA reads as TGTGCCAGCAGTTACTTACAGGGAGTGAGCGGCACTGAAGCTTTCTTT. Translating gives CASSYLQGVSGTEAFF.

The genes are TRBV18 and TRBJ2-3; D gene ambiguous. The CDR3 runs to 13 residues. The V end lost 3 bases, the J end lost 6 bases, and 10 bases lay between the germline ends. Germline CDR1 KGHSH, CDR2 LQKENI. The CDR3 spells CASSPDIGDTQYF. Written as DNA, the CDR3 is TGTGCCAGCTCACCCGACATCGGGGATACGCAGTATTTT.

The chain joins TRBV7-2 to TRBJ2-7; 9 bases line up with TRBD1. V gave up 5 bases and J gave up 2 bases; unmatched junction bases: 4. CDR3 size: 14 residues. Germline V gives CDR1 SGHTA, CDR2 FQGNSA. CDR3 coding DNA: TGTGCCAGCAGCGTGACAGGGGGAGCCTACGAGCAGTACTTC. This translates into CASSVTGGAYEQYF. Complete variable domain (other parts from reference TRBV7-2 and TRBJ2-7): GAGVSQSPSNKVTEKGKDVELRCDPISGHTALYWYRQSLGQGLEFLIYFQGNSAPDKSGLPSDRFSAERTGGSVSTLTIQRTQQEDSAVYLCASSVTGGAYEQYFGPGTRLTVT.

CDR3 protein: CAWSGVGGSYNEQFF. CDR3 sequence (DNA): TGTGCCTGGAGCGGGGTAGGGGGGTCCTACAATGAGCAGTTCTTC. The rearrangement uses TRBV30 and TRBJ2-1, with D tentatively TRBD1 or TRBD2 (6 bases each). Deletions cut 3 bases from V and 1 base from J, with 13 bases between. CDR1 is GTSNPN and CDR2 is SVGIG in the germline V gene (reference sequence). This CDR3 has 15 residues. The variable domain in full, with the rest retrieved from reference TRBV30 and TRBJ2-1, is SQTIHQWPATLVQPVGSPLSLECTVEGTSNPNLYWYRQAAGRGLQLLFYSVGIGQISSEVPQNLSASRPQDRQFILSSKKLLLSDSGFYLCAWSGVGGSYNEQFFGPGTRLTVL.

J is TRBJ2-3 and V is TRBV10-3; no firm D call. Germline CDR1 and CDR2: ENHRY and SYGVKD. This CDR3 is 10 amino acids long. Trimming took off 10 bases at V and 3 bases at J, with 5 bases between the two ends. As DNA, the CDR3 is TGTGCCACCGGGACAGATACGCAGTATTTT. Translated: CATGTDTQYF.

V gene TRBV11-1 combines with J gene TRBJ2-5; 10 positions agree with TRBD2. With 2 bases clipped from V and 2 bases from J, the junction kept 5 bases outside the gene matches. The length of the CDR3 is 16 residues. Per germline, CDR1 SGHAT and CDR2 FQDESV (reference sequence). CDR3 in DNA: TGTGCCAGCAGCTTAAAGCGGGGGGGGCTTCAAGAGACCCAGTACTTC. As protein: CASSLKRGGLQETQYF.